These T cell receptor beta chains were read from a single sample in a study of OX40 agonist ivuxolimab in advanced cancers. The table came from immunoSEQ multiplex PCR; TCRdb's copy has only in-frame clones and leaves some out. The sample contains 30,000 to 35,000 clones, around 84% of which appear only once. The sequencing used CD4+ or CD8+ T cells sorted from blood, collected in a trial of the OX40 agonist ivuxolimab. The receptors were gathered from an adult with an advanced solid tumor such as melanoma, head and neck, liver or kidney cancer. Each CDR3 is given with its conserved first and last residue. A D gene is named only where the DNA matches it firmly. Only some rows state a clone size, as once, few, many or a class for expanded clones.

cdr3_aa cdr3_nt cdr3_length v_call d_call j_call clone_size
CASRNGNNQPQHF TGTGCCAGCAGAAACGGAAATAATCAGCCCCAGCATTTT 13 TRBV28 - TRBJ1-5 -
CASSADRVVGELFF TGTGCCAGCAGTGCGGACAGGGTGGTCGGGGAGCTGTTTTTT 14 TRBV27 TRBD1 TRBJ2-2 -
CASSRLPGRGNEKLFF TGTGCCAGCAGCCGACTCCCGGGCAGGGGGAACGAAAAACTGTTTTTT 16 TRBV28 TRBD1 TRBJ1-4 -
CASSLRGQSTNEKLFF TGTGCCAGCAGCCTGCGTGGACAGTCAACTAATGAAAAACTGTTTTTT 16 TRBV11-2 - TRBJ1-4 -
CASREDMNTEAFF TGTGCCAGCCGTGAGGACATGAACACTGAAGCTTTCTTT 13 TRBV7-2 - TRBJ1-1 -
CASSLRTQGETQYF TGTGCCAGCAGCTTACGGACACAGGGAGAGACCCAGTACTTC 14 TRBV7-9 - TRBJ2-5 once
CASSAPRGFSSYEQYF TGTGCCAGCAGTGCACCAAGGGGGTTCAGCTCCTACGAGCAGTACTTC 16 TRBV28 - TRBJ2-7 few
CASSLVGHDLPHEQYF TGTGCCAGCAGCTTAGTCGGGCACGACCTACCCCACGAGCAGTACTTC 16 TRBV5-4 - TRBJ2-7 -
CASSLDLAGFNEQFF TGCGCCAGCAGCTTGGATCTAGCGGGATTCAATGAGCAGTTCTTC 15 TRBV5-1 TRBD2 TRBJ2-1 -
CASSLTPTTLNTEAFF TGTGCCAGCAGCTTAACACCTACGACACTGAACACTGAAGCTTTCTTT 16 TRBV7-3 - TRBJ1-1 -
CASSGLDSYNSPLHF TGTGCCAGCAGCGGCTTGGACTCCTATAATTCACCCCTCCACTTT 15 TRBV9 - TRBJ1-6 -
CAFPGGHGNTGELFF TGTGCCTTCCCAGGGGGGCATGGGAACACCGGGGAGCTGTTTTTT 15 TRBV30 - TRBJ2-2 once
CASSLSSPGHSITDTQYF TGTGCCAGCAGTTTATCGTCTCCGGGACACAGTATCACAGATACGCAGTATTTT 18 TRBV27 - TRBJ2-3 -
CASSPGGVNTEAFF TGTGCCAGCAGCCCCGGGGGCGTTAACACTGAAGCTTTCTTT 14 TRBV6-4 - TRBJ1-1 -
CASSLGETQYF TGTGCCAGCAGTTTAGGAGAGACCCAGTACTTC 11 TRBV27 - TRBJ2-5 -
CASSPRGPDEQYF TGTGCCAGCAGCCCACGCGGGCCAGACGAGCAGTACTTC 13 TRBV7-9 - TRBJ2-7 -
CASSAQQGLFLGYTF TGTGCCAGCAGTGCGCAACAGGGGTTGTTCTTAGGCTACACCTTC 15 TRBV2 TRBD1 TRBJ1-2 -
CASSRMDRPTNEKLFF TGTGCCAGCAGCCGTATGGACAGACCAACTAATGAAAAACTGTTTTTT 16 TRBV7-9 - TRBJ1-4 -
CASSFNFAGGTDTQYF TGTGCCAGCAGCTTCAATTTTGCGGGGGGCACAGATACGCAGTATTTT 16 TRBV5-6 TRBD2 TRBJ2-3 -
CASSIAGFNTEAFF TGTGCCAGTAGTATAGCGGGGTTTAACACTGAAGCTTTCTTT 14 TRBV19 - TRBJ1-1 -
CAIALGPGGNQPQHF TGTGCCATCGCTCTGGGCCCCGGTGGCAATCAGCCCCAGCATTTT 15 TRBV2 - TRBJ1-5 -
CASSDMGELFF TGCGCCAGCAGTGATATGGGGGAGCTGTTTTTT 11 TRBV10-1 - TRBJ2-2 once
CASSPGGRGAYEQYF TGTGCCAGCAGCCCGGGAGGCAGGGGCGCTTACGAGCAGTACTTC 15 TRBV7-9 - TRBJ2-7 once
CASSPRQGARQPQHF TGTGCCAGCAGCCCGCGACAGGGGGCGCGACAGCCCCAGCATTTT 15 TRBV5-8 TRBD1 TRBJ1-5 -
CASQMTVNSGNTIYF TGTGCCAGCCAAATGACAGTTAACTCTGGAAACACCATATATTTT 15 TRBV2 - TRBJ1-3 -
CASSLGGEGVEQYF TGTGCCAGCAGCTTGGGCGGGGAGGGAGTCGAGCAGTACTTC 14 TRBV7-6 TRBD2 TRBJ2-7 -
CASSQGTSGGTDTQYF TGTGCCAGCAGCCAAGGGACTAGCGGGGGCACAGATACGCAGTATTTT 16 TRBV4-2 TRBD2 TRBJ2-3 -
CASSLGDGDTQYF TGCGCCAGCAGCTTGGGGGACGGGGATACGCAGTATTTT 13 TRBV5-1 - TRBJ2-3 -
CASSPGTGGPYEQYF TGTGCCAGCAGCCCCGGGACAGGGGGGCCCTACGAGCAGTACTTC 15 TRBV6-5 TRBD1 TRBJ2-7 -
CASSLGAQGRVNTEAFF TGCGCCAGCAGCTTGGGCGCACAGGGAAGGGTGAACACTGAAGCTTTCTTT 17 TRBV5-1 - TRBJ1-1 -
CAWVDRGGEQYF TGTGCCTGGGTGGACAGGGGAGGCGAGCAGTACTTC 12 TRBV30 TRBD1 TRBJ2-7 -
CATGSGGYGYEQYF TGTGCCACCGGAAGCGGGGGTTATGGGTACGAGCAGTACTTC 14 TRBV11-2 TRBD2 TRBJ2-7 -
CASSMGLAGDTQYF TGCGCCAGCAGCATGGGACTAGCGGGAGATACGCAGTATTTT 14 TRBV5-1 TRBD2 TRBJ2-3 -
CASSYQQGRNTEAFF TGTGCCAGCAGTTACCAACAGGGGAGAAACACTGAAGCTTTCTTT 15 TRBV5-5 TRBD1 TRBJ1-1 -
CASSPQNNEQFF TGTGCCAGCAGCCCCCAGAACAATGAGCAGTTCTTC 12 TRBV11-3 - TRBJ2-1 -
CASSLAPGGSYEQYF TGCGCCAGCAGCTTGGCCCCGGGGGGATCCTACGAGCAGTACTTC 15 TRBV5-1 TRBD2 TRBJ2-7 -
CASSLLERGPRAEAFF TGTGCCAGCAGCTTATTGGAAAGGGGGCCTAGGGCTGAAGCTTTCTTT 16 TRBV7-9 TRBD1 TRBJ1-1 -
CASSLGGEHYGYTF TGTGCCAGCAGCTTAGGGGGGGAGCACTATGGCTACACCTTC 14 TRBV7-9 - TRBJ1-2 -
CASSYWPGVYEQYF TGTGCCAGCAGTTACTGGCCGGGGGTTTACGAGCAGTACTTC 14 TRBV6-6 - TRBJ2-7 -
CASSDRSGGLTGELFF TGTGCCAGCAGCGATCGTAGCGGGGGGCTCACCGGGGAGCTGTTTTTT 16 TRBV9 TRBD2 TRBJ2-2 -
CASRPLQGANTEAFF TGCGCCAGCAGGCCTTTACAGGGGGCGAACACTGAAGCTTTCTTT 15 TRBV5-1 TRBD1 TRBJ1-1 -
CASSQVPTGSIGTDTQYF TGCGCCAGCAGCCAAGTCCCGACAGGGAGTATTGGCACAGATACGCAGTATTTT 18 TRBV4-1 TRBD1 TRBJ2-3 -
CASSKAQTFGAQPQHF TGTGCCAGCAGCAAAGCCCAAACATTTGGAGCCCAGCCCCAGCATTTT 16 TRBV7-9 - TRBJ1-5 once
CASSFLAGGTDTQYF TGTGCCAGCAGTTTTTTAGCGGGGGGCACAGATACGCAGTATTTT 15 TRBV28 TRBD2 TRBJ2-3 -
CASSLRTGPSYEQYF TGTGCCAGCAGCTTAAGGACTGGCCCCTCCTACGAGCAGTACTTC 15 TRBV7-2 - TRBJ2-7 -
CASSPRTSGSTGTQYF TGTGCCAGCAGCCCGAGGACTAGCGGGAGCACCGGGACCCAGTACTTC 16 TRBV4-2 TRBD2 TRBJ2-5 -
CASSKKGYSYEQYF TGTGCCAGTAGTAAGAAGGGCTACTCCTACGAGCAGTACTTC 14 TRBV19 - TRBJ2-7 -
CASSTSTTTNEKLFF TGTGCCAGCAGCACCTCCACCACAACTAATGAAAAACTGTTTTTT 15 TRBV5-4 - TRBJ1-4 -
CASRGVSDRGYTF TGTGCCAGCAGGGGGGTTTCAGACAGAGGCTACACCTTC 13 TRBV6-5 - TRBJ1-2 -
CASSPNSAGNQPQHF TGTGCCAGCTCACCAAACAGTGCAGGCAATCAGCCCCAGCATTTT 15 TRBV18 - TRBJ1-5 -
CASRPGTGGNEQFF TGTGCCAGCAGGCCCGGGACAGGGGGCAATGAGCAGTTCTTC 14 TRBV6-6 TRBD1 TRBJ2-1 -
CASSWAAGTGGYGYTF TGTGCCAGCAGCTGGGCTGCCGGGACAGGAGGATATGGCTACACCTTC 16 TRBV5-4 TRBD1 TRBJ1-2 -
CASSLDRGPNEKLFF TGCGCCAGCAGCCTGGATAGGGGACCTAATGAAAAACTGTTTTTT 15 TRBV5-1 - TRBJ1-4 few
CSATPDTQYF TGCAGTGCAACCCCAGATACGCAGTATTTT 10 TRBV20-1 - TRBJ2-3 -
CASSGTGAFSGANVLTF TGTGCCAGCAGCGGGACAGGGGCCTTCTCTGGGGCCAACGTCCTGACTTTC 17 TRBV5-6 TRBD1 TRBJ2-6 -